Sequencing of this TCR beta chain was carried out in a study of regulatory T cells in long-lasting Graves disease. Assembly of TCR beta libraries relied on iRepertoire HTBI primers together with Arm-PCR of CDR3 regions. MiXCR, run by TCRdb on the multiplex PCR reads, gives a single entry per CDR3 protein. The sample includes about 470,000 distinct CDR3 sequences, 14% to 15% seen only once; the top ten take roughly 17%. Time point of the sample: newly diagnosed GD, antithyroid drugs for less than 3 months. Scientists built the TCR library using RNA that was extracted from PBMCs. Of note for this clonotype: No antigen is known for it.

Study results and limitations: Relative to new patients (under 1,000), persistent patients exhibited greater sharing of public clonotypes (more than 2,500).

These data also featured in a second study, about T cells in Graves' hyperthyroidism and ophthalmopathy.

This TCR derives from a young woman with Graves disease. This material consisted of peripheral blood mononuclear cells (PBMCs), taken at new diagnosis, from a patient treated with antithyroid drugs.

The CDR3 nucleotides are TGCGCCAGCAGGGGTAGCGGGGCTACCTACGAGCAGTACTTC. Its translation: CASRGSGATYEQYF. V and J are TRBV5-1 and TRBJ2-7; TRBD2 agrees at 8 bases. V shed 5 bases and J 2 bases; nucleotides not matched to a gene: 6. The CDR3 is made up of 14 amino acids. Germline V gene data show CDR1 as SGHRS and CDR2 as YFSETQ.